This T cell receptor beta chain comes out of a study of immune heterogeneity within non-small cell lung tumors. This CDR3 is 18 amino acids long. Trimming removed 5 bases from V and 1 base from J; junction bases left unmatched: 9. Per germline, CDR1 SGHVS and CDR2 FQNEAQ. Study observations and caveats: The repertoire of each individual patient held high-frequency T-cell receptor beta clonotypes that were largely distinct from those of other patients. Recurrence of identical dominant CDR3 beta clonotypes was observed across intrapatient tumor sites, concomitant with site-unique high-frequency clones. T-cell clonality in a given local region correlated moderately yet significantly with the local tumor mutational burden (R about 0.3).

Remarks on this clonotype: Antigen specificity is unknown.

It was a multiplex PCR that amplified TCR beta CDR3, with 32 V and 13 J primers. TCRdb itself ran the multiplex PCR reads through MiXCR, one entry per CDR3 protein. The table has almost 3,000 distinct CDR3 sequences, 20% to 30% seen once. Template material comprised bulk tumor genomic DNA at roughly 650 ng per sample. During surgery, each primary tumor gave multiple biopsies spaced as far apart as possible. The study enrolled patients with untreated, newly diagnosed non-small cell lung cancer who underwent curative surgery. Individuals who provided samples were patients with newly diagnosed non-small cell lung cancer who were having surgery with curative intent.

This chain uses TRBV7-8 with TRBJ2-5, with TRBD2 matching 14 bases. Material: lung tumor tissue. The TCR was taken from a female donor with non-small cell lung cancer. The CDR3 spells CASSAGTSGRGPQETQYF. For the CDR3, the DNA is TGTGCCAGCAGCGCCGGGACTAGCGGGAGAGGCCCCCAAGAGACCCAGTACTTC.